This TCR beta chain was sequenced in a study of T cell responses to AZD1222 COVID-19 vaccine. Points from the study as a whole: Possibly, clonal diversity was underestimated; donors were largely white British and included more females. Sampled repertoires all dated from after the peak T cell response. Baseline seropositives among AZD1222 recipients totaled only 5 to 7.

Some second doses came at about 4 weeks and others at about 12 weeks; these were pooled. In the case of this clone: Its antigen is as yet unknown.

Assay used: immunoSEQ multiplex PCR; TCRdb lists only in-frame clones, some missing. This sample has around 160,000 clones; approximately 90% occur once, and the top ten carry 1.3%. The CDR3 is made up of 18 amino acids. Germline CDR1 reads KGHDR; CDR2 reads SFDVKD. The trim removed 3 bases at V and 6 bases at J, leaving 11 bases unmatched. The sample consisted of peripheral blood, taken 28 days after the second AZD1222 dose. The V gene is TRBV24-1, the J gene TRBJ2-3, with 13 bases lining up with TRBD2. The clonotype comes from an adult who received the AZD1222 COVID-19 vaccine. CDR3 in amino acids: CATSDRLAGGPHGDTQYF. The CDR3, as DNA: TGTGCCACCAGTGATAGACTAGCGGGAGGTCCTCACGGGGATACGCAGTATTTT.